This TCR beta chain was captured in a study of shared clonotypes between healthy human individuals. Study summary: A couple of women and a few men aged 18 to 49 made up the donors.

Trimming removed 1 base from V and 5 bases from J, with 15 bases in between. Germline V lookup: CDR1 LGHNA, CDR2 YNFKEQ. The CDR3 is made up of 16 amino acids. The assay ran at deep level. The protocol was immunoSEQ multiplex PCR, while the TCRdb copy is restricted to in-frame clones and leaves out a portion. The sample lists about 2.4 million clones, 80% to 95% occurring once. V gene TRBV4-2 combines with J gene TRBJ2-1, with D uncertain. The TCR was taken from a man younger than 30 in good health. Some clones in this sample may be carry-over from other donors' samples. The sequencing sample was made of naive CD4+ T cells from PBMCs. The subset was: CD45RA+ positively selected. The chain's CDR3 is CASSQGTPTYNNEQFF. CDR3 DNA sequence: TGTGCCAGCAGCCAAGGTACGCCTACTTATAACAATGAGCAGTTCTTC.